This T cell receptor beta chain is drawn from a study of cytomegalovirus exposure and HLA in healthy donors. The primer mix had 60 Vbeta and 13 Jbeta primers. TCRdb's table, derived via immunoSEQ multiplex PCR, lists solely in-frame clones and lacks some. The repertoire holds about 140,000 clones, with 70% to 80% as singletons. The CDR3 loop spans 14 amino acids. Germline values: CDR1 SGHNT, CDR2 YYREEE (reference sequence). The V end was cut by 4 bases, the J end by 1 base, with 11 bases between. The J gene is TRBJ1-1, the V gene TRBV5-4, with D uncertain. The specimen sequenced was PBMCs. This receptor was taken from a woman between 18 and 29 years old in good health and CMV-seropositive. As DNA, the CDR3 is TGTGCCAGCAGCCGGGGAAACAGGAACACTGAAGCTTTCTTT. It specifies CASSRGNRNTEAFF.